This T cell receptor beta chain was captured in a study of CD8 T cells in Susac syndrome. This CDR3 is 17 amino acids long. Germline assignment: CDR1 KGHSY and CDR2 FQNENV. Trimming removed 4 bases from V and 4 bases from J, with 21 bases in between. Random hexamers were used to reverse transcribe the RNA input (about 0.5 to 1 ug). TCRdb passed the immunoSEQ multiplex PCR reads through MiXCR, listing each CDR3 protein once. Of 100,000 to 150,000 distinct CDR3 sequences in the sample, approximately 96% are singletons; the top ten hold around 0.2%. The TCR sequence derives from a human donor with Susac syndrome. V gene TRBV16 combines with J gene TRBJ2-3; D ambiguous. The specimen was CD8+ T cells from PBMCs. Here the CDR3 DNA reads TGTGCCAGCAGCCGAAAGCTTGGAAGTCCGGCCCCAGATACGCAGTATTTT. Protein product: CASSRKLGSPAPDTQYF.